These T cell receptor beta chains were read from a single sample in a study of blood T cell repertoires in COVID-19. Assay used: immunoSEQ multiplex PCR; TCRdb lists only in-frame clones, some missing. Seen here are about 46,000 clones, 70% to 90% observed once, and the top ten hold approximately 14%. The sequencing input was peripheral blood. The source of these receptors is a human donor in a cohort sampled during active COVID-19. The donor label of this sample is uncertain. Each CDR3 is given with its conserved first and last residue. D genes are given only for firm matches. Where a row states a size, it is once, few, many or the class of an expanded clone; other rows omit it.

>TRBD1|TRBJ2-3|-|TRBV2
CASSLPGQNTDTQYF
TGTGCCAGCAGCTTACCGGGACAGAATACAGATACGCAGTATTTT
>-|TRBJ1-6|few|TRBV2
CASSEGSLGVNNSPLHF
TGTGCCAGCAGTGAAGGGAGCCTAGGAGTTAATAATTCACCCCTCCACTTT
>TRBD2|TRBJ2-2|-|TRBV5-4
CASSPPSGGAAGELFF
TGTGCCAGCAGCCCCCCAAGCGGGGGGGCCGCCGGGGAGCTGTTTTTT
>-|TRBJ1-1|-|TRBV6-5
CASSSGLQNTEAFF
TGTGCCAGCAGCTCTGGACTCCAGAACACTGAAGCTTTCTTT
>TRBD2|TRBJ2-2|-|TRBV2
CASSPSGGNTGELFF
TGTGCCAGCAGTCCCAGCGGGGGGAACACCGGGGAGCTGTTTTTT
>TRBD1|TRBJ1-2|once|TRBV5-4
CASSLETGGEGYTF
TGTGCCAGCAGCTTGGAGACAGGGGGGGAAGGCTACACCTTC
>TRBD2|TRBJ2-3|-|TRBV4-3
CASSQTERGFTDTQYF
TGCGCCAGCAGCCAAACCGAGCGGGGGTTCACAGATACGCAGTATTTT
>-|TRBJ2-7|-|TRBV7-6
CASSRPRTTQPYEQYF
TGTGCCAGCAGCCGTCCCCGGACAACCCAACCCTACGAGCAGTACTTC
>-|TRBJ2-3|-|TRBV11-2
CASSSGTLRTDTQYF
TGTGCCAGCAGCTCAGGAACCCTTCGAACAGATACGCAGTATTTT
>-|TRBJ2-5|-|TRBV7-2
CASSLEGGETQYF
TGTGCCAGCAGCTTGGAGGGGGGGGAGACCCAGTACTTC
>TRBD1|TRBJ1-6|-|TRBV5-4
CASSFRQGSSSYNSPLHF
TGTGCCAGCAGCTTCCGACAGGGCTCAAGCTCCTATAATTCACCCCTCCACTTT
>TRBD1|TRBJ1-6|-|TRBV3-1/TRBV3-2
CASSQGQNSPLHF
TGTGCCAGCAGCCAGGGACAGAATTCACCCCTCCACTTT
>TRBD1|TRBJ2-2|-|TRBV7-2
CASRPGQGYTGELFF
TGTGCCAGCAGACCGGGACAGGGGTACACCGGGGAGCTGTTTTTT
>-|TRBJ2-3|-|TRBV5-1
CASSLEQGGDTQYF
TGCGCCAGCAGCTTGGAACAGGGTGGCGATACGCAGTATTTT
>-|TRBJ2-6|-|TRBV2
CASSEGDWLSGANVLTF
TGTGCCAGCAGTGAAGGTGATTGGCTCTCTGGGGCCAACGTCCTGACTTTC
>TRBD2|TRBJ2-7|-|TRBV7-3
CASSPTSGGAFEQYF
TGTGCCAGCAGCCCAACTAGCGGGGGGGCTTTCGAGCAGTACTTC
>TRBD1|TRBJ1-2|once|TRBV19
CASSPLGQGAVGYTF
TGTGCCAGTAGTCCCCTAGGCCAGGGGGCGGTTGGCTACACCTTC
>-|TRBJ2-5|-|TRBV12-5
CASGPTGTETQYF
TGTGCTAGTGGTCCCACAGGGACAGAGACCCAGTACTTC
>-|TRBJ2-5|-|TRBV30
CAWSPSPVETQYF
TGTGCCTGGAGTCCCTCGCCGGTGGAGACCCAGTACTTC
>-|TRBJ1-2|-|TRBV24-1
CATSEPTGSYGYTF
TGTGCCACCAGTGAACCAACAGGCAGCTATGGCTACACCTTC
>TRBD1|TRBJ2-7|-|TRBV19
CASSMDRSYEQYF
TGTGCCAGTAGTATGGACAGGTCCTACGAGCAGTACTTC
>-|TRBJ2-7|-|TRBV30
CAWSRGSSYEQYF
TGTGCCTGGAGTAGAGGGAGCTCCTACGAGCAGTACTTC
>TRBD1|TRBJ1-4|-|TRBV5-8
CASSLGQGEEKLFF
TGTGCCAGCAGCTTGGGGCAGGGGGAAGAAAAACTGTTTTTT
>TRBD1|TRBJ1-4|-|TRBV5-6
CASSRGQGGILNEKLFF
TGTGCCAGCAGCCGAGGACAGGGGGGGATACTGAATGAAAAACTGTTTTTT